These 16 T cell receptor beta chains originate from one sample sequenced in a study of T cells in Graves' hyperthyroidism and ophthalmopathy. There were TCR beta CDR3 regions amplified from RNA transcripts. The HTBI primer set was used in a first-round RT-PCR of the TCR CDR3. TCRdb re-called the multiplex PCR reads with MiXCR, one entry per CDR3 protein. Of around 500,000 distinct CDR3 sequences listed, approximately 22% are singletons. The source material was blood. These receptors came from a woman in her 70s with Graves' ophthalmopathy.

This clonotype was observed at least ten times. CDR3 nucleotide sequence: TGTGCCAGCAGACTCCCAGGACAGGGCTACGAGCAGTACTTC. Encoded protein: CASRLPGQGYEQYF. The chain has TRBV6-1 and TRBJ2-7; 8 bases map to TRBD1. V was clipped by 6 bases and J by 3 bases; unmatched bases: 7. The CDR3 extends over 14 amino acids. Germline CDR1 MNHNS, CDR2 SASEGT.

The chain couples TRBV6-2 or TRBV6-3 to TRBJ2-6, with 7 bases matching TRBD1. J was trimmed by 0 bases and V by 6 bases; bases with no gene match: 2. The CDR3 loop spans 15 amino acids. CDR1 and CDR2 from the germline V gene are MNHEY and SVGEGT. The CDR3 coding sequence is TGTGCCAGCAGACAGGGGAGCTCTGGGGCCAACGTCCTGACTTTC. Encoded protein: CASRQGSSGANVLTF.

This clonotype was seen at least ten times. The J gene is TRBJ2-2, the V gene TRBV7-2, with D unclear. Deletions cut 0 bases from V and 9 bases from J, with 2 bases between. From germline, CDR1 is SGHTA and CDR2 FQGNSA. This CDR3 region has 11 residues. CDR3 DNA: TGTGCCAGCAGCTTAGCCCGGGAGCTGTTTTTT. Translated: CASSLARELFF.

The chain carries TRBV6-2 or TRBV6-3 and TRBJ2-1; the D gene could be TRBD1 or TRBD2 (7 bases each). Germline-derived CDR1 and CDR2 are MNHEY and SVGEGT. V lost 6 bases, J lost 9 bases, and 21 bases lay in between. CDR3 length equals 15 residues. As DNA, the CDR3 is TGTGCCAGCAGCAGGGGGGGGGAATGGGGTGGTGAGCAGTTCTTC. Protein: CASSRGGEWGGEQFF.

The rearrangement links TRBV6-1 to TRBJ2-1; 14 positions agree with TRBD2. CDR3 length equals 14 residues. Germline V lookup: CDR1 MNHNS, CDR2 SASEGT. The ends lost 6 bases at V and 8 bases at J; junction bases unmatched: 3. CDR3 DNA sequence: TGTGCCAGCAGCCGACTAGCGGGAGGGGATGAGCAGTTCTTC. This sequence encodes CASSRLAGGDEQFF.

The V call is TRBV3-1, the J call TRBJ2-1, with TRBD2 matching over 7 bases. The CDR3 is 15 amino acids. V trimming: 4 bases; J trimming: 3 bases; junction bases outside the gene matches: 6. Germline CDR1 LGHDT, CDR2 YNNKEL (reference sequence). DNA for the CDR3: TGTGCCAGCAGCCCTAGCGGAGCCGACTACAATGAGCAGTTCTTC. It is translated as CASSPSGADYNEQFF.

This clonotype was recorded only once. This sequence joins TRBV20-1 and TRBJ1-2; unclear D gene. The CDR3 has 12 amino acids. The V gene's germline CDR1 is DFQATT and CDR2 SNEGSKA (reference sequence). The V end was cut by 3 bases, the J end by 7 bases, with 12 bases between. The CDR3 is CSARHPRGGYTF. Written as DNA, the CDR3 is TGCAGTGCTAGGCATCCCCGCGGTGGCTACACCTTC.

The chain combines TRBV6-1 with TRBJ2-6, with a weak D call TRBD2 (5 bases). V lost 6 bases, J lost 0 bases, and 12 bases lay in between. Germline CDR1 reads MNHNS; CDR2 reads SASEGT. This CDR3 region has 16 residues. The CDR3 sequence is CASSPGWNSGANVLTF. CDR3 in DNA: TGTGCCAGCAGCCCGGGATGGAACTCTGGGGCCAACGTCCTGACTTTC.

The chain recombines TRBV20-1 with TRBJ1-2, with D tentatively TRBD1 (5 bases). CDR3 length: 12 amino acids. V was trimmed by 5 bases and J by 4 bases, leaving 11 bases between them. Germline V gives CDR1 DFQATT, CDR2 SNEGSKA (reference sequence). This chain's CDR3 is CSARGGGYGYTF. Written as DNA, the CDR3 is TGCAGTGCTCGGGGGGGGGGCTATGGCTACACCTTC.

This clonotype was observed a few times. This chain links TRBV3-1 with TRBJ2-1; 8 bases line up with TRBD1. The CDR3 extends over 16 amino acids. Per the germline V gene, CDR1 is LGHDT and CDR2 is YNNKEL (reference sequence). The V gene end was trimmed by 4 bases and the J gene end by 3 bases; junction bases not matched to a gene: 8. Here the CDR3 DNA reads TGTGCCAGCAGCCCGCGTCGTGGACAGGGCTACAATGAGCAGTTCTTC. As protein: CASSPRRGQGYNEQFF.

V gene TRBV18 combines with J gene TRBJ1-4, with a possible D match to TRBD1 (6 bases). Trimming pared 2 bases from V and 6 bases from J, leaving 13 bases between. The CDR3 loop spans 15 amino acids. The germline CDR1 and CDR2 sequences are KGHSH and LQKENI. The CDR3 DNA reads TGTGCCAGCTCACCAGGCGGACAGCTTTATGAAAAACTGTTTTTT. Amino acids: CASSPGGQLYEKLFF. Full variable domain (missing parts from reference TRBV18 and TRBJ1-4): NAGVMQNPRHLVRRRGQEARLRCSPMKGHSHVYWYRQLPEEGLKFMVYLQKENIIDESGMPKERFSAEFPKEGPSILRIQQVVRGDSAAYFCASSPGGQLYEKLFFGSGTQLSVL.

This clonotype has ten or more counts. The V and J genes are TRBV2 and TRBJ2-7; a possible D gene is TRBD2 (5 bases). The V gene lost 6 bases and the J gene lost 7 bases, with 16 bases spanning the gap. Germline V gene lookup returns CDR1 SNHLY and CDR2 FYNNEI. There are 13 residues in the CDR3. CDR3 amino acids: CASSPTSSVEQYF. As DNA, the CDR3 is TGTGCCAGCAGCCCCACTAGTTCCGTGGAGCAGTACTTC.

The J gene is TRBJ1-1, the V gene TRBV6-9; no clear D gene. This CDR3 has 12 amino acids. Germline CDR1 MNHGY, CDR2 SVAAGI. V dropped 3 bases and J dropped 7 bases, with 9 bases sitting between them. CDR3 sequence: CASSYAGVEAFF. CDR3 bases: TGTGCCAGCAGTTACGCCGGCGTTGAAGCTTTCTTT.

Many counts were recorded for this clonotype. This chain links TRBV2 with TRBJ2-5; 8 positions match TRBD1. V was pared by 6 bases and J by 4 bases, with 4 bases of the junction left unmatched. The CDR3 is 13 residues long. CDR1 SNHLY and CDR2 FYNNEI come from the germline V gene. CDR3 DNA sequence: TGTGCCAGCAGATTGGACAGGGCAGAGACCCAGTACTTC. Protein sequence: CASRLDRAETQYF.

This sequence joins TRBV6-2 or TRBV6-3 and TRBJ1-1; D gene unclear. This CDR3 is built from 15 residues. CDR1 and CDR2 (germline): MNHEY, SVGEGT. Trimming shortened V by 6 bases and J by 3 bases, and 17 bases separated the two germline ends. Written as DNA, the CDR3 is TGTGCCAGCAGGAGGTCCGGGGAAGAGGACACTGAAGCTTTCTTT. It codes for CASRRSGEEDTEAFF.

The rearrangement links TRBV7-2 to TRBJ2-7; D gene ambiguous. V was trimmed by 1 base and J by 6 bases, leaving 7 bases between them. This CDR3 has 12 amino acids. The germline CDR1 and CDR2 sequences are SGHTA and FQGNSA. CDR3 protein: CASSLDRREQYF. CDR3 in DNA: TGTGCCAGCAGCTTAGACCGCCGCGAGCAGTACTTC.